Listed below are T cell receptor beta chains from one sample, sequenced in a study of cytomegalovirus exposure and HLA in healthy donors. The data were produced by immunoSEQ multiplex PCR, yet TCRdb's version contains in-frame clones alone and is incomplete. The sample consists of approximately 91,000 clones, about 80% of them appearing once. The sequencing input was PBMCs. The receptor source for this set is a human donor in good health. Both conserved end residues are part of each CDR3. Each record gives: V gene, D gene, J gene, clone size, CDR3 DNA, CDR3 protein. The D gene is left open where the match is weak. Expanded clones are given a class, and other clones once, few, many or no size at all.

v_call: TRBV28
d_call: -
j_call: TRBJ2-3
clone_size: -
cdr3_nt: TGTGCCAGCAGTTTCAGTGGGCGGAGGTCCACAGATACGCAGTATTTT
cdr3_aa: CASSFSGRRSTDTQYF

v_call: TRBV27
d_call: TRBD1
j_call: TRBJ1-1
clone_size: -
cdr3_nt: TGTGCCAGCAGTTACCGGGACAGGGGGCCCACTGAAGCTTTCTTT
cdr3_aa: CASSYRDRGPTEAFF

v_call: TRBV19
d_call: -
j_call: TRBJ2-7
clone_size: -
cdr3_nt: TGTGCCACCCAGTCGACAACCAGCTCCTACGAGCAGTACTTC
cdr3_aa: CATQSTTSSYEQYF

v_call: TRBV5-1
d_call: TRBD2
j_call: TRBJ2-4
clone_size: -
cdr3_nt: TGCGCCAGCAGCTTGGAGCTAGCGGGAGGCGGACAGTACTTC
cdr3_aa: CASSLELAGGGQYF

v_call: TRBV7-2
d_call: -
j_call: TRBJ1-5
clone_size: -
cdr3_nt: TGTGCCAGCAGCTTAGCCGGGTCCAGCAATCAGCCCCAGCATTTT
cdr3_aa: CASSLAGSSNQPQHF

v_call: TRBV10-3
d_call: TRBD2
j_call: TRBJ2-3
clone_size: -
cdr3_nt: TGTGCCATCGGGCTAGCGGGAATCAGGGGAAACACAGATACGCAGTATTTT
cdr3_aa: CAIGLAGIRGNTDTQYF

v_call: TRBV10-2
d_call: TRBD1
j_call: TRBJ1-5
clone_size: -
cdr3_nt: TGCGCCAGCATGAGCAGGGGGCTGGGCAATCAGCCCCAGCATTTT
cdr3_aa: CASMSRGLGNQPQHF

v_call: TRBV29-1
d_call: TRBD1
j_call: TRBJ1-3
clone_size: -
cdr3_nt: TGCAGCGTTCTGGACAGGGAGCGAAACACCATATATTTT
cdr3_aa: CSVLDRERNTIYF

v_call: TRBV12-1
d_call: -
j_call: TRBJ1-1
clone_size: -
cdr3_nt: TGTGCCAGCAGCTTTGCTAAGGAGGGCTTGGGAACTGAAGCTTTCTTT
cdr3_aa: CASSFAKEGLGTEAFF

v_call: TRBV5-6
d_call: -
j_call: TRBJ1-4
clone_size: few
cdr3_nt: TGTGCCAGCAGCTATGTAATAGGACAGAAGGAAAAACTGTTTTTT
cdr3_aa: CASSYVIGQKEKLFF

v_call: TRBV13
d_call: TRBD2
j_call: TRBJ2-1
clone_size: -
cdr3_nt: TGTGCCAGCAGCTTGCTAGCGGGGGGGAGGAGTGAGCAGTTCTTC
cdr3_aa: CASSLLAGGRSEQFF

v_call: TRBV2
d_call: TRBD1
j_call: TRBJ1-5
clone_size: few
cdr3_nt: TGTGCCAGTCAGGGACAGGGTGACAATCAGCCCCAGCATTTT
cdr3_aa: CASQGQGDNQPQHF

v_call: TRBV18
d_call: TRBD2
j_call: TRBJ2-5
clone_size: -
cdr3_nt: TGTGCCAGCTCACCACCTAGCGGGAGGGGAGAAGAGACCCAGTACTTC
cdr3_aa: CASSPPSGRGEETQYF

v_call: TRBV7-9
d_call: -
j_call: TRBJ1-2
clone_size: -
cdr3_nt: TGTGCCAGCAGCCCTACCGCGGCAAATTATGGCTACACCTTC
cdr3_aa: CASSPTAANYGYTF

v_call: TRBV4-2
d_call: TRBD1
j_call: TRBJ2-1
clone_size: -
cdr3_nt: TGTGCCAGCAGCCAAGGGACAGGGGAAAATGAGCAGTTCTTC
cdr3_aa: CASSQGTGENEQFF

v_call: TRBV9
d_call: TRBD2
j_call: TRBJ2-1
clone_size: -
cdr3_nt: TGTGCCAGCAGCCCCGGCGGGGGGTATGAGCAGTTCTTC
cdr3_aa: CASSPGGGYEQFF

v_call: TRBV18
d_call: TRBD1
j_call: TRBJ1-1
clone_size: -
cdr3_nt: TGTGCCAGCTCACCCGGGACAGGGGGCACTGAAGCTTTCTTT
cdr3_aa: CASSPGTGGTEAFF

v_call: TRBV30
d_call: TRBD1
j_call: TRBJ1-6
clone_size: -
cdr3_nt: TGTGCCTGGAGGTCCCAAGTCGGGACAGCTAATTCACCCCTCCACTTT
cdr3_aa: CAWRSQVGTANSPLHF

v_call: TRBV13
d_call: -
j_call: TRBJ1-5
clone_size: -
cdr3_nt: TGTGCCAGCCTTCCAGGGGTGTACCAGCCCCAGCATTTT
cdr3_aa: CASLPGVYQPQHF

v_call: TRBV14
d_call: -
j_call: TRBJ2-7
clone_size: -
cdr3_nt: TGTGCCAGCAGCCAAGGGGACTTCTCCTACGAGCAGTACTTC
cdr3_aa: CASSQGDFSYEQYF

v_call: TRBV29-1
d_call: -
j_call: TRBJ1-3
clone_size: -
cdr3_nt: TGCAGCGTTGAAGATCCCCTCTCCTCTGGAAACACCATATATTTT
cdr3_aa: CSVEDPLSSGNTIYF

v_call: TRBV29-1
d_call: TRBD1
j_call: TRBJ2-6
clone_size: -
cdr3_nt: TGCAGCGTCCGCGGACAGGCCCTCTCTGGGGCCAACGTCCTGACTTTC
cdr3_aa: CSVRGQALSGANVLTF

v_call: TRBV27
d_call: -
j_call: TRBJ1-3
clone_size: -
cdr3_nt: TGTGCCAGCAGTAAGGCAGGACAGTCTGGAAACACCATATATTTT
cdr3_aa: CASSKAGQSGNTIYF

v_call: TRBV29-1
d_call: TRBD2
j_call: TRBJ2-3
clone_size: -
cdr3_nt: TGCAGCGCCTATAGCGGGAGAAGAGATACGCAGTATTTT
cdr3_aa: CSAYSGRRDTQYF

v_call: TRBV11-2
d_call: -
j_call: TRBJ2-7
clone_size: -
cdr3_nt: TGTGCCAGCAGCTTATCACAGGGCTACGGGCAGTACTTC
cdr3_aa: CASSLSQGYGQYF

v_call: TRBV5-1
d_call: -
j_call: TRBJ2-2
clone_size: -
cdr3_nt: TGCGCCAGCAGCTTGAATAAAGGAGGGACTAACACCGGGGAGCTGTTTTTT
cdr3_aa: CASSLNKGGTNTGELFF

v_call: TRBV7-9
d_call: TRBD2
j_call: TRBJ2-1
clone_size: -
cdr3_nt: TGTGCCAGCAGCTGGAAAATAGCGGGAGCGGGTGAGCAGTTCTTC
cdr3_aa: CASSWKIAGAGEQFF

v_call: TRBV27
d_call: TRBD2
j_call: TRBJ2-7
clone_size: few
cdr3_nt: TGTGCCAGCAGGGACCCCCTAGCGGGATCCTACGAGCAGTACTTC
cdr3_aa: CASRDPLAGSYEQYF

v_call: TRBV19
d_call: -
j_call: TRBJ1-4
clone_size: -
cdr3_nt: TGTGCCAGTAGTACTGGACACGGAGGGCCAACTAATGAAAAACTGTTTTTT
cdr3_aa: CASSTGHGGPTNEKLFF

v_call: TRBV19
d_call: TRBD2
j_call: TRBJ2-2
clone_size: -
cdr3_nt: TGTGCCAGCTTCGCGGCGGGGGTGACCGGGGAGCTGTTTTTT
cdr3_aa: CASFAAGVTGELFF

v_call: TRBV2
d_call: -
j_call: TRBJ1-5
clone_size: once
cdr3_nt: TGTGCCAGCGCGAACAGGGTGAGCAATCAGCCCCAGCATTTT
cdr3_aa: CASANRVSNQPQHF

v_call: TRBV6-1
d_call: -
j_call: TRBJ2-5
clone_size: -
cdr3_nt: TGTGCCAGCAGTGAGCTTGCGGGGAGGGAGACCCAGTACTTC
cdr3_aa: CASSELAGRETQYF

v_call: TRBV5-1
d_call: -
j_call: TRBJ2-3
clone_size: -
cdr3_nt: TGCGCCAGCACCCTTGAGTGGGCCACAGATACGCAGTATTTT
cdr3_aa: CASTLEWATDTQYF